What follows are 22 T cell receptor beta chains derived from one specimen sequenced in a study of patients and donors after allogeneic stem cell transplantation. Via MiXCR, TCRdb re-called the RT-PCR reads, giving one row per CDR3 protein. The table shows 9,000 to 15,000 distinct CDR3 sequences, with under 30% occurring only once. Source material: blood, either unsorted or a sorted T cell fraction (not recorded which). The receptor set was obtained from a human donor who was either an allogeneic HSCT recipient or a stem cell or donor lymphocyte infusion donor (not recorded which). It is not recorded whose cells these are; they may come from a transplant donor.

This clonotype was counted between two and nine times. CDR3 DNA: TGTGCCAGCAGCTTGGCGATGGGGGGAAGTAATGAAAAACTGTTTTTT. Its translation: CASSLAMGGSNEKLFF. This chain connects TRBV5-5 to TRBJ1-4; D is possibly TRBD1 (5 bases). Germline CDR1 is SGHKS and CDR2 is YYEKEE (reference sequence). The CDR3 length is 16 residues. V lost 0 bases, J lost 4 bases, and 13 bases lay in between.

This clonotype was recorded at least ten times. The V and J genes are TRBV12-3 or TRBV12-4 and TRBJ1-2, with D possibly TRBD1 on 6 matching bases. The CDR3 covers 16 residues. Trimming shortened V by 4 bases and J by 2 bases, and 17 bases separated the two germline ends. The CDR3 DNA follows: TGTGCCAGCAGTTCTAGACAGGCGGTTGGCAACTATGGCTACACCTTC. Translating gives CASSSRQAVGNYGYTF.

This clonotype was seen only a few times. The chain joins TRBV5-1 to TRBJ1-2; TRBD1 matches at 11 bases. This CDR3 contains 13 residues. The V gene's germline CDR1 is SGHRS and CDR2 YFSETQ. J lost 7 bases, V lost 3 bases, and 2 bases had no gene match. The CDR3, as DNA: TGCGCCAGCAGCTGGACAGGGGGCCTTGGCTACACCTTC. As protein: CASSWTGGLGYTF.

The chain combines TRBV4-1 with TRBJ2-7, with TRBD2 matching over 9 bases. The CDR3 length is 17 residues. The V and J ends lost 1 base and 4 bases, in that order; junction bases with no gene match: 11. Per germline, CDR1 MGHRA and CDR2 YSYEKL. The DNA of the CDR3 is TGCGCCAGCAGCCAAGGTATTACCGGGACTAGCCCATACGAGCAGTACTTC. Residues: CASSQGITGTSPYEQYF.

This clonotype showed up just a few times. This chain links TRBV7-9 with TRBJ1-2, with 7 bases lining up with TRBD1. Losses at the gene ends were 8 bases for V and 5 bases for J; bases not matched to a gene: 11. The CDR3 extends over 14 amino acids. CDR1 and CDR2 (germline): SEHNR, FQNEAQ (reference sequence). CDR3 sequence reads: CASPKPGQWYGYTF. DNA for the CDR3: TGTGCCAGCCCCAAGCCGGGACAGTGGTATGGCTACACCTTC.

The CDR3 here is CASSQEVGRNTEAFF. In nucleotides, the CDR3 is TGTGCCAGCAGCCAAGAAGTGGGCCGGAACACTGAAGCTTTCTTT. V is TRBV4-2 and J is TRBJ1-1; D not certain. V lost 0 bases to trimming and J lost 1 base, with 9 bases between them. CDR1 is LGHNA and CDR2 is YNFKEQ in the germline V gene. This CDR3 is 15 amino acids long.

J is TRBJ2-7 and V is TRBV7-9; 9 bases are shared with TRBD2. J lost 2 bases, V lost 5 bases, and 16 bases had no gene match. The CDR3 runs 18 residues. Germline assignment: CDR1 SEHNR and CDR2 FQNEAQ (reference sequence). The CDR3 DNA reads TGTGCCAGCAGCCTAAGGGTTAGGGGGCGGGAGGGCCCCTACGAGCAGTACTTC. Translated: CASSLRVRGREGPYEQYF.

This clonotype was counted between two and nine times. The chain combines TRBV5-1 with TRBJ1-4; 7 bases fit TRBD1. V was pared by 0 bases and J by 7 bases, with 6 bases of the junction left unmatched. In germline, CDR1 is SGHRS, CDR2 YFSETQ. The length of the CDR3 is 15 residues. CDR3 amino acids: CASSLVGQIGEKLFF. DNA for the CDR3: TGCGCCAGCAGCTTGGTGGGACAGATCGGTGAAAAACTGTTTTTT.

As DNA, the CDR3 is TGTGCCAGCAGTTTAAAAGGCGCTAACTATGGCTACACCTTC. Encoded protein: CASSLKGANYGYTF. The chain employs TRBV27 and TRBJ1-2; D remains ambiguous. The V end was cut by 2 bases, the J end by 0 bases, with 7 bases between. Germline-derived CDR1 and CDR2 are MNHEY and SMNVEV (reference sequence). There are 14 residues in the CDR3.

This clonotype is termed medium-sized. The chain links TRBV29-1 to TRBJ2-5, with D uncertain. This CDR3 contains 12 residues. V was trimmed by 7 bases and J by 7 bases, leaving 16 bases between them. Per germline, CDR1 SQVTM and CDR2 ANQGSEA. The CDR3 loop reads CSGDTETRTQYF. The CDR3 DNA is TGCAGCGGCGACACGGAGACGAGGACCCAGTACTTC. The variable domain in full, with the rest retrieved from reference TRBV29-1 and TRBJ2-5, is SAVISQKPSRDICQRGTSLTIQCQVDSQVTMMFWYRQQPGQSLTLIATANQGSEATYESGFVIDKFPISRPNLTFSTLTVSNMSPEDSSIYLCSGDTETRTQYFGPGTRLLVL.

This clonotype has a handful of counts. V usage is TRBV18 and J usage is TRBJ1-5, with D unclear. The CDR3 is 12 amino acids. CDR1 KGHSH and CDR2 LQKENI come from the germline V gene. V was trimmed by 2 bases and J by 9 bases, leaving 8 bases between them. CDR3 nucleotide sequence: TGTGCCAGCTCACCAGGGAGTGGGCCCCAGCATTTT. It codes for CASSPGSGPQHF.

This clonotype is judged medium-sized. The rearrangement uses TRBV6-2 or TRBV6-3 and TRBJ2-2, with D hard to call. With 2 bases removed from V and 1 base from J, the gap between germline ends came to 2 bases. This CDR3 region has 13 residues. Germline lookup yields CDR1 MNHEY and CDR2 SVGEGT. The CDR3 DNA sequence: TGTGCCAGCAGTTACCAGAACACCGGGGAGCTGTTTTTT. Amino acids: CASSYQNTGELFF.

The chain joins TRBV2 to TRBJ1-4; unclear D gene. V was pared by 7 bases and J by 8 bases, with 20 bases between. This CDR3 has 15 residues. From germline, CDR1 is SNHLY and CDR2 FYNNEI. CDR3 residues: CASKLRTGRFEKLFF. The CDR3 coding sequence is TGTGCCAGCAAACTCCGGACCGGACGTTTCGAAAAACTGTTTTTT.

CDR3 residues: CASSPTTGGSMEAFF. CDR3 nucleotides: TGTGCCAGCTCACCCACGACAGGGGGCTCGATGGAAGCTTTCTTT. This rearrangement joins TRBV18 to TRBJ1-1; 10 bases line up with TRBD1. CDR3 length: 15 amino acids. Trimming removed 3 bases from V and 8 bases from J; junction bases left unmatched: 9. Germline-derived CDR1 and CDR2 are KGHSH and LQKENI. The full variable domain, its missing parts supplied by reference TRBV18 and TRBJ1-1, is NAGVMQNPRHLVRRRGQEARLRCSPMKGHSHVYWYRQLPEEGLKFMVYLQKENIIDESGMPKERFSAEFPKEGPSILRIQQVVRGDSAAYFCASSPTTGGSMEAFFGQGTRLTVV.

The chain is built from TRBV28 and TRBJ1-6; the D is unclear. Trimming stripped 2 bases from V and 14 bases from J, with 16 bases between. The CDR3 is 14 amino acids. The germline CDR1 and CDR2 sequences are MDHEN and SYDVKM. This CDR3 is CASSLRGRMVSLHF. CDR3 in DNA: TGTGCCAGCAGTTTAAGAGGGAGGATGGTGTCCCTCCACTTT.

This chain links TRBV21-1 with TRBJ1-6; the D call in the table, TRBD1, was not verified against the DNA. TRBV21-1 is noted as a pseudogene. This CDR3 contains 16 residues. In DNA, the CDR3 is TGTGTCAGCAGCAAAGAGGGGATAACCTATAATTCACCCCTCCACTTT. Protein product: CVSSKEGITYNSPLHF.

The gene calls are TRBV5-6 and TRBJ1-5; 7 nucleotides match TRBD1. Trimming cost V 5 bases and J 7 bases; bases outside gene matches: 6. The germline V gene has CDR1 SGHDT and CDR2 YYEEEE. The CDR3 loop spans 13 amino acids. CDR3 residues: CASSLRGQQPQHF. In DNA, the CDR3 is TGTGCCAGCAGTCTGAGGGGGCAACAGCCCCAGCATTTT.

The gene calls are TRBV14 and TRBJ2-1; TRBD2 might be the D (5 bases). Trimming cost V 3 bases and J 8 bases, with 8 bases left between them. There are 12 residues in the CDR3. Germline CDR1 reads SGHDN; CDR2 reads FVKESK. CDR3 sequence: CASSHLDYEQFF. The CDR3 coding sequence is TGTGCCAGCAGCCATTTGGACTATGAGCAGTTCTTC.

The chain joins TRBV28 to TRBJ2-1, with 9 positions matching TRBD1. J was trimmed by 1 base and V by 6 bases; bases with no gene match: 16. CDR3 length equals 19 residues. CDR1 is MDHEN, CDR2 SYDVKM, per germline. The CDR3: CASSSPRTGDISSYNEQFF. DNA for the CDR3: TGTGCCAGCAGCAGTCCTCGGACAGGGGATATCAGTTCCTACAATGAGCAGTTCTTC.

Only a few counts were recorded for this clonotype. The rearrangement joins TRBV12-3 or TRBV12-4 to TRBJ2-1, with no clear D. The V and J ends lost 1 base and 10 bases respectively, with 11 bases between them. The CDR3 is 13 amino acids. Here the CDR3 reads CASSLGVGWEQFF. The CDR3 coding sequence is TGTGCCAGCAGTTTAGGAGTAGGATGGGAGCAGTTCTTC.

This clonotype has only a few counts. The V gene is TRBV7-2, the J gene TRBJ1-1; 7 positions agree with TRBD1. The CDR3 spans 14 residues. J was trimmed by 4 bases and V by 6 bases; bases with no gene match: 8. The germline V gene has CDR1 SGHTA and CDR2 FQGNSA. The CDR3, as DNA: TGTGCCAGCAGAGTCCGACAGGGCCCCACTGAAGCTTTCTTT. This codes for CASRVRQGPTEAFF.

This clonotype appeared a few times. The V gene is TRBV12-3 or TRBV12-4, the J gene TRBJ2-5; 7 nucleotides agree with TRBD2. J was trimmed by 5 bases and V by 0 bases; bases with no gene match: 15. This CDR3 region has 18 residues. In DNA form, the CDR3 reads TGTGCCAGCAGTTTAGCGCGAGGGCGGGAGCCCTTAGGGGAGACCCAGTACTTC. Its translation is CASSLARGREPLGETQYF.